The entry that follows covers one T cell receptor (beta chain) sequence. The entry originates in a study of blood T cells in healthy people across ages. Primers used in a second PCR of roughly 7 to 11 cycles were a sample-barcoded 5' primer and a J-beta primer mix. Through a template-switch adaptor with 12 random nucleotides, each cDNA molecule received a tag. MiXCR was run by TCRdb on the 5' RACE reads, yielding one entry per CDR3 protein. The sample has approximately 810,000 distinct CDR3 sequences, about 30% seen once. The CDR3 runs to 15 residues. The V gene's germline CDR1 is SNHLY and CDR2 FYNNEI. The ends lost 4 bases at V and 4 bases at J; junction bases unmatched: 5. There were at least 6 micrograms of total RNA extracted from every sample.

V gene TRBV2 combines with J gene TRBJ1-2, with 11 nucleotides matching TRBD1. The specimen sequenced was blood. This TCR was recovered from a woman older than 75 in good health. The CDR3, as DNA: TGTGCCAGCAGTGTAACGGACAGGGGGCCCTATGGCTACACCTTC. Translating gives CASSVTDRGPYGYTF. Complete variable domain (other parts from reference TRBV2 and TRBJ1-2): EPEVTQTPSHQVTQMGQEVILRCVPISNHLYFYWYRQILGQKVEFLVSFYNNEISEKSEIFDDQFSVERPDGSNFTLKIRSTKLEDSAMYFCASSVTDRGPYGYTFGSGTRLTVV.